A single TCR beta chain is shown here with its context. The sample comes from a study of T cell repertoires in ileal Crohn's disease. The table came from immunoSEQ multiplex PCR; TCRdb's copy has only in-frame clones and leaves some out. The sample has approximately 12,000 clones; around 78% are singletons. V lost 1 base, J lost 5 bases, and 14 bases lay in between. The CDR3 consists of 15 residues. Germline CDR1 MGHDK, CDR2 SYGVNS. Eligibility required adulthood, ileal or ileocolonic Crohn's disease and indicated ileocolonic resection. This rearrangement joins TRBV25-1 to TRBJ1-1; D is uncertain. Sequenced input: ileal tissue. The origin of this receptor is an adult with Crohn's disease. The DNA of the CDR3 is TGTGCCAGCAGTGAATCTGGCAGCCTGGAGACTGAAGCTTTCTTT. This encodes CASSESGSLETEAFF.